Listed below are T cell receptor beta chains from one sample, sequenced in a study of T cell repertoires in cytomegalovirus infection. TCRdb passed the reads through MiXCR, listing each CDR3 protein once. Here the sample spans about 700,000 distinct CDR3 sequences, approximately 33% being singletons. These receptors have no known antigen. Sequences were derived from cultured PBMCs, sampled from culture after CMV antigen stimulation. All receptors derive from a human donor in good health (CMV status not recorded). Some clones in this sample may be carry-over from other donors' samples. The conserved cysteine and the conserved F or W are not part of the CDR3 here.

J gene,V gene,CDR3 protein
TRBJ1-5,TRBV19,ASSPGQGIGSNQPQH
TRBJ2-3,TRBV4-3,ASSHLRGDTQY
TRBJ2-7,TRBV4-3,ASSQDRGTAYEQY
TRBJ2-1,TRBV6-5,ASSLGVGVVVSNEQF
TRBJ2-7,TRBV7-2,ASSSLTSYEQY
TRBJ2-5,TRBV4-2,ASSQELGRDQETQY
TRBJ1-5,TRBV27,ASSFRRESVGNQPQH
TRBJ2-1,TRBV12-3/TRBV12-4,ASGVGRRRRSYNEQF
TRBJ1-6,TRBV28,ATAGGILSYNSPLH
TRBJ2-7,TRBV7-2,ASSPSSGTSVEQY
TRBJ2-2,TRBV6-1,ASSGSPSGSVTGELF
TRBJ1-6,TRBV28,ASSSRGENSPLH
TRBJ1-2,TRBV6-1,ASNQGFDYGYT
TRBJ1-5,TRBV7-8,ASSSGGVLPQH
TRBJ2-2,TRBV6-1,ASSEGYFTGELF
TRBJ2-5,TRBV7-2,ASSLVNSGGETQY
TRBJ2-7,TRBV7-2,ASRGRGSRLY
TRBJ2-1,TRBV7-9,ASSLFLAEYNEQF
TRBJ1-4,TRBV4-3,ASSPRTGGSNEKLF
TRBJ2-7,TRBV11-3,ASSLTTSPPYEQY
TRBJ1-1,TRBV2,ASRVGLGGDTEAF
TRBJ2-3,TRBV27,ASSPLRTGGATDTQY
TRBJ2-1,TRBV6-2/TRBV6-3,ASSDRSVSSYNEQF
TRBJ2-3,TRBV12-3/TRBV12-4,ASSGWGTTDTQY
TRBJ2-6,TRBV7-2,ASSFTSSGANVLT
TRBJ1-2,TRBV19,ASHGGTRGFYGYT
TRBJ2-3,TRBV7-9,ASRITVRGASTDTQY